This T cell receptor (beta chain) appears in the sequencing data of a study of blood T cell repertoires in COVID-19. Turning to the study itself: The United States, Italy and Spain supplied acute and convalescent COVID-19 samples. The analysed material was cDNA or gDNA that came from T cells, B-cell-depleted T cells, or PBMCs.

In the authors' workflow: Cell counts per sample came from amplifying reference gene primers. The table came from immunoSEQ multiplex PCR; TCRdb's copy has only in-frame clones and leaves some out. V, J and clone size are those of that table, while D and trimming were read from the DNA. The sample contains roughly 250,000 clones, about 76% of which appear only once. This clonotype was obtained from a woman aged 60 to 75 with active or convalescent COVID-19. The sample was peripheral blood.

CDR3 nucleotides: TGTGCCAGCAGCTCTAGACAGGGGGCTTCCTACGAGCAGTACTTC. Translation: CASSSRQGASYEQYF. The genes are TRBV7-2 and TRBJ2-7; 10 positions match TRBD1. Losses at the gene ends were 4 bases for V and 1 base for J; bases not matched to a gene: 4. In germline, CDR1 is SGHTA, CDR2 FQGNSA. CDR3 size: 15 residues.